This T cell receptor beta chain was obtained from a study of early T cells in non-severe SARS-CoV-2 infection. TCRdb called the 5' RACE reads again in MiXCR, with one record for every CDR3 protein. The table has some 60,000 distinct CDR3 sequences, 10% seen once. Trimming took off 4 bases at V and 0 bases at J, with 11 bases between the two ends. The CDR3 contains 16 residues. In germline, CDR1 is SGHRS, CDR2 YFSETQ. Sequences were obtained from whole blood. This rearrangement joins TRBV5-1 to TRBJ2-6; D tentatively reads TRBD1 or TRBD2 (5 bases each). This clonotype was sampled from an adult who was a healthcare worker with PCR-confirmed SARS-CoV-2 infection or an uninfected control (not recorded which). The CDR3 is CASSGGRSSGANVLTF. In DNA form, the CDR3 reads TGCGCCAGCAGCGGGGGACGTTCCTCTGGGGCCAACGTCCTGACTTTC.